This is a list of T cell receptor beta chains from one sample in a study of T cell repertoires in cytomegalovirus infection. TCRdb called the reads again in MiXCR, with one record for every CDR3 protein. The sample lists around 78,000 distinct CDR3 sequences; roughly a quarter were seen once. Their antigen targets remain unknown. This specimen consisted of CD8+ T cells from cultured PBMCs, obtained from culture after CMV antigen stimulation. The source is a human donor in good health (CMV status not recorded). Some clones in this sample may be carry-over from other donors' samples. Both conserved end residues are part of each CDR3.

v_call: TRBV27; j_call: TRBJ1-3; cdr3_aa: CASSLSIGNTIYF
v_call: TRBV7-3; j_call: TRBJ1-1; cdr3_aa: CASSDRNTEAFF
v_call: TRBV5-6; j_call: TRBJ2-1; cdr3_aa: CASSLEQGYNEQFF
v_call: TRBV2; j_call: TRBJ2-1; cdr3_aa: CASSESAGLTYNEQFF
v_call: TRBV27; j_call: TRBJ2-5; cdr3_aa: CASSPQGQARETQYF
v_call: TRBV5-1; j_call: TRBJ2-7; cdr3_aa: CASSPRESRERSYEQYF
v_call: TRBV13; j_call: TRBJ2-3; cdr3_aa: CASSFTGITDTQYF
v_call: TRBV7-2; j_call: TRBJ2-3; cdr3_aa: CASSLGHRSTDTQYF
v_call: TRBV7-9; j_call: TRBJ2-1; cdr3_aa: CASSSSRRGQEQFF
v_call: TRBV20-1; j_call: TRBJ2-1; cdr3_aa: CSALRLENNEQFF
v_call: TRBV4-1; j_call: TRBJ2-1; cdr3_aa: CASSQDRGLFNARQFF
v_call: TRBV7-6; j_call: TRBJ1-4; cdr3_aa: CASSPHKDPGPATNEKLFF
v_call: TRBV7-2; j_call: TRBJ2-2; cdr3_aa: CASSKGYTGELFF